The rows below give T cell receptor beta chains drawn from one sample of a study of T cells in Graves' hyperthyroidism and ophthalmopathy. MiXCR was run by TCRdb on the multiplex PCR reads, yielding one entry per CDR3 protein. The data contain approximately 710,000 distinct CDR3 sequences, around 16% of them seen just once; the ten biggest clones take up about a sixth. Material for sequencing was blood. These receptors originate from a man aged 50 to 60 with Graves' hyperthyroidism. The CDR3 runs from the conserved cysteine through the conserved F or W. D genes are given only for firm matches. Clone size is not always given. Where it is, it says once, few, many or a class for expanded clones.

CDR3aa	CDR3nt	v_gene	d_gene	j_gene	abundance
CASTKETGIYYGYTF	TGTGCCAGCACGAAGGAGACAGGGATCTACTATGGCTACACCTTC	TRBV28	TRBD1	TRBJ1-2	many
CASKYLGGNTEAFF	TGTGCCAGCAAGTACTTAGGCGGGAACACTGAAGCTTTCTTT	TRBV6-1	-	TRBJ1-1	many
CAWKGGSRTGELFF	TGTGCCTGGAAAGGGGGGAGTAGAACCGGGGAGCTGTTTTTT	TRBV30	-	TRBJ2-2	few
CASSEARAAGDGYTF	TGTGCCAGCAGTGAAGCGCGTGCCGCGGGGGATGGCTACACCTTC	TRBV2	-	TRBJ1-2	few
CASSLIWEVGLFYNEQFF	TGTGCCAGCAGCTTAATCTGGGAGGTAGGACTGTTCTACAATGAGCAGTTCTTC	TRBV7-2	-	TRBJ2-1	many
CSAPGSVSVVDEQYF	TGCAGTGCTCCCGGATCAGTTTCGGTGGTTGACGAGCAGTACTTC	TRBV20-1	-	TRBJ2-7	-
CASSLIGGFYEQYF	TGTGCCAGCAGCTTAATCGGTGGGTTTTACGAGCAGTACTTC	TRBV7-9	-	TRBJ2-7	-
CASSEAKTPGLYGYTF	TGTGCCAGCAGTGAAGCAAAAACCCCAGGGCTCTATGGCTACACCTTC	TRBV2	-	TRBJ1-2	many
CASSLRVMVIVGELFF	TGTGCCAGCAGTTTACGGGTCATGGTTATTGTCGGGGAGCTGTTTTTT	TRBV12-3/TRBV12-4	-	TRBJ2-2	many
CASKWARSNTGELFF	TGTGCCAGCAAGTGGGCGCGAAGTAACACCGGGGAGCTGTTTTTT	TRBV2	-	TRBJ2-2	many
CASSLEWTGGVYNEQFF	TGTGCCAGCAGCTTAGAATGGACGGGAGGGGTGTACAATGAGCAGTTCTTC	TRBV11-2	TRBD2	TRBJ2-1	many
CASSQDSSGSYNEQFF	TGTGCCAGCAGCCAAGATTCTAGCGGCTCCTACAATGAGCAGTTCTTC	TRBV3-1	TRBD2	TRBJ2-1	-
CAGSGGAGANVLTF	TGTGCCGGTTCTGGGGGCGCTGGGGCCAACGTCCTGACTTTC	TRBV11-2	-	TRBJ2-6	few
CASSPGGGDVDTQYF	TGTGCCAGCAGCCCCGGGGGGGGGGACGTAGATACGCAGTATTTT	TRBV11-2	TRBD2	TRBJ2-3	many
CASSRDSLKQETQYF	TGTGCCAGCAGTCGGGACAGCCTTAAGCAAGAGACCCAGTACTTC	TRBV2	TRBD1	TRBJ2-5	many
CASSILAASYEQYF	TGTGCCAGTAGTATTCTGGCCGCCTCCTACGAGCAGTACTTC	TRBV19	-	TRBJ2-7	-
CASSLYTSGSEQYF	TGTGCCAGCAGCTTATACACTAGCGGGAGCGAGCAGTACTTC	TRBV7-2	TRBD2	TRBJ2-7	few
CASSPGRGQIYNSPLHF	TGTGCCAGCAGCCCTGGCAGGGGGCAGATCTATAATTCACCCCTCCACTTT	TRBV11-2	TRBD1	TRBJ1-6	many
CASSFLTGVDTGELFF	TGCGCCAGCAGCTTCCTGACAGGGGTAGACACCGGGGAGCTGTTTTTT	TRBV5-1	TRBD1	TRBJ2-2	few
CAITASDAYSYNEQFF	TGTGCCATCACCGCTAGCGATGCCTACTCCTACAATGAGCAGTTCTTC	TRBV10-3	-	TRBJ2-1	few
CASSLDFDYEQYF	TGTGCCAGCAGCTTAGACTTTGACTACGAGCAGTACTTC	TRBV7-9	-	TRBJ2-7	many
CASSDSVETQYF	TGTGCCAGCAGTGACAGCGTGGAGACCCAGTACTTC	TRBV2	-	TRBJ2-5	-
CASRGGGGGEAFF	TGTGCCAGCAGAGGGGGCGGCGGGGGAGAAGCTTTCTTT	TRBV28	TRBD1	TRBJ1-1	many
CASSPDDSGQPQHF	TGTGCCAGCAGTCCAGACGACTCCGGTCAGCCCCAGCATTTT	TRBV2	-	TRBJ1-5	-
CASSPGDGENTEAFF	TGTGCCAGCAGCCCAGGGGATGGGGAGAACACTGAAGCTTTCTTT	TRBV11-3	-	TRBJ1-1	many
CASSHGLAARDEQYF	TGTGCCAGCAGCCATGGACTAGCGGCCAGGGACGAGCAGTACTTC	TRBV5-5	TRBD2	TRBJ2-7	-
CASSRSRDTQHDEQYF	TGTGCCAGCAGCCGAAGTAGGGACACCCAACACGATGAGCAGTACTTC	TRBV11-2	-	TRBJ2-7	many
CSVQGKNTEAFF	TGCAGCGTACAGGGAAAGAACACTGAAGCTTTCTTT	TRBV29-1	-	TRBJ1-1	-
CSASQAGSYEQYF	TGCAGTGCTAGTCAAGCGGGGTCCTACGAGCAGTACTTC	TRBV20-1	TRBD2	TRBJ2-7	many
CAWAQGGEQFF	TGTGCCTGGGCACAGGGAGGTGAGCAGTTCTTC	TRBV30	-	TRBJ2-1	many
CASSPLGGSYNEQFF	TGTGCCAGCTCCCCACTCGGGGGTTCCTACAATGAGCAGTTCTTC	TRBV28	-	TRBJ2-1	many
CATSDPGPGSNQPQHF	TGTGCCACCAGTGACCCGGGTCCCGGGAGCAATCAGCCCCAGCATTTT	TRBV24-1	-	TRBJ1-5	-
CASSEPRGANYGYTF	TGTGCCAGCAGTGAGCCCCGTGGTGCGAACTATGGCTACACCTTC	TRBV2	-	TRBJ1-2	many
CASSLKFSLVRLGLNEQFF	TGTGCCAGCAGTTTAAAGTTTTCTCTGGTTAGACTTGGGTTGAATGAGCAGTTCTTC	TRBV28	-	TRBJ2-1	many
CASSFGSGFSTDTQYF	TGTGCCAGCAGCTTTGGGTCAGGGTTTAGCACAGATACGCAGTATTTT	TRBV7-3	-	TRBJ2-3	many
CASSEVSGADTQYF	TGTGCCAGCAGTGAAGTATCAGGGGCAGATACGCAGTATTTT	TRBV2	-	TRBJ2-3	many
CAISVKPSYEQYF	TGTGCCATCAGTGTGAAACCTTCCTACGAGCAGTACTTC	TRBV10-3	-	TRBJ2-7	many
CASSFQLTNTQYF	TGCGCCAGCAGCTTCCAGTTAACAAATACGCAGTATTTT	TRBV5-1	-	TRBJ2-3	many
CASKGGDTYEQYF	TGTGCCAGCAAGGGCGGAGATACCTACGAGCAGTACTTC	TRBV6-8	-	TRBJ2-7	few
CASSQTEGRANTEAFF	TGCGCCAGCAGCCAAACCGAGGGACGTGCGAACACTGAAGCTTTCTTT	TRBV4-3	-	TRBJ1-1	-
CAWSVGIRGAGELFF	TGTGCCTGGAGTGTGGGTATAAGAGGTGCCGGGGAGCTGTTTTTT	TRBV30	-	TRBJ2-2	few
CASSVDTFTEAFF	TGTGCCAGCAGCGTAGATACTTTCACTGAAGCTTTCTTT	TRBV9	-	TRBJ1-1	many
CASSWTGENEQYF	TGCGCCAGCAGCTGGACAGGGGAGAACGAGCAGTACTTC	TRBV5-1	TRBD1	TRBJ2-7	many
CASSLRGGQNYGYTF	TGTGCCAGCAGCCTAAGGGGAGGGCAGAACTATGGCTACACCTTC	TRBV3-1	-	TRBJ1-2	many
CASSTVGGPDTQYF	TGTGCCAGTAGCACGGTAGGCGGTCCAGATACGCAGTATTTT	TRBV19	-	TRBJ2-3	-
CAIGERLAGSTDTQYF	TGTGCCATCGGGGAACGACTAGCGGGCAGCACAGATACGCAGTATTTT	TRBV10-3	TRBD2	TRBJ2-3	many
CASSMRKGGIDFSGANVLTF	TGTGCCAGTAGTATGAGGAAGGGAGGGATCGACTTCTCTGGGGCCAACGTCCTGACTTTC	TRBV19	TRBD2	TRBJ2-6	few
CASAKGRAQTEAFF	TGTGCCAGCGCCAAGGGCAGGGCCCAGACTGAAGCTTTCTTT	TRBV12-3/TRBV12-4	-	TRBJ1-1	many
CASSLDSRTAGNTIYF	TGTGCCAGCAGCTTAGATTCCCGGACAGCTGGAAACACCATATATTTT	TRBV7-6	-	TRBJ1-3	many
CASSFRVAGNTIYF	TGTGCCAGCAGCTTCAGGGTAGCTGGAAACACCATATATTTT	TRBV3-1	-	TRBJ1-3	-